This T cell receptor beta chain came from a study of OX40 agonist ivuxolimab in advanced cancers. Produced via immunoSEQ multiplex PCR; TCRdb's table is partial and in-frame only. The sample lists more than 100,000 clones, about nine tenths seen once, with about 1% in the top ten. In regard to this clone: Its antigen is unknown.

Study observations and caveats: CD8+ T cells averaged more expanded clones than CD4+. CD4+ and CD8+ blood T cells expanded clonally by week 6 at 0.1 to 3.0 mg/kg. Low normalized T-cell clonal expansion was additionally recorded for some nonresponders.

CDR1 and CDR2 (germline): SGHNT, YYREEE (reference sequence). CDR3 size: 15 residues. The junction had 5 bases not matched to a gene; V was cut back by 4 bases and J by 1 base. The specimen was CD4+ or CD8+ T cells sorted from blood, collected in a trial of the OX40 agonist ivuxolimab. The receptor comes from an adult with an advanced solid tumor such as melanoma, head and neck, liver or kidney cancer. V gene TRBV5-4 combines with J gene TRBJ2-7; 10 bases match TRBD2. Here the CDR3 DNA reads TGTGCCAGCAGCCTGCGACTAGCGGGTTCCTACGAGCAGTACTTC. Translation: CASSLRLAGSYEQYF.